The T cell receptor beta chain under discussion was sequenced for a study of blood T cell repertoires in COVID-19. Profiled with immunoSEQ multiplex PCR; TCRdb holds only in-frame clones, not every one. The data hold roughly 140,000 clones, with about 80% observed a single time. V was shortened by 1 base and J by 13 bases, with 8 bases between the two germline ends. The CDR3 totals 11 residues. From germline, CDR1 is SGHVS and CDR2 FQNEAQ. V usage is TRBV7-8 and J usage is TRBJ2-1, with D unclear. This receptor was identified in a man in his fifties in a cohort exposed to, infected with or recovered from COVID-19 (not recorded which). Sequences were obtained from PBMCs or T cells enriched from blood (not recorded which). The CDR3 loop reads CASSLGEFQFF. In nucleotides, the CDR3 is TGTGCCAGCAGCTTAGGAGAGTTTCAGTTCTTC.